In its sample, the clone carrying this TCR beta chain was seen a few times. Its antigen is not known. For the second PCR, which ran for about 6 to 11 cycles, a sample-barcoded 5' primer and a J-beta primer mix were used. TCRdb reanalysed the 5' RACE reads using MiXCR and keeps one entry per CDR3 protein. The sample carries approximately 1,700,000 distinct CDR3 sequences, approximately 39% recorded once. This record belongs to a study of blood T cells in healthy people across ages. Germline CDR1 reads LGHNT; CDR2 reads FRNRAP. Trimming cost V 6 bases and J 2 bases; bases outside gene matches: 3. CDR3 length: 14 residues. Overall study results and limits: Diversity figures derived from one million T cells were judged to underestimate the true value.

This chain joins TRBV12-5 and TRBJ2-5, with 10 nucleotides matching TRBD2. Sequences were obtained from blood. This TCR was recovered from a human donor in good health. In DNA form, the CDR3 reads TGTGCTAGTGGAGTAGCGGGGGGACAAGAGACCCAGTACTTC. It encodes CASGVAGGQETQYF.